What follows describes a single TCR beta chain. This clone's antigen is unknown. The input lacks base qualities; no much larger clone sits a single base away. The CDR3 has 15 amino acids, counting the end cysteine and phenylalanine. The only DNA kept is the CDR3, 45 bases in frame from the first base. At the junction V is shortened by 0 bases and J by 3 bases; bases outside the gene matches: 4. CDR1 and CDR2, looked up from the germline V gene, are SGDLS and YYNGEE. Using the deep immunoSEQ assay, TCR CDR3 regions were amplified from genomic DNA by multiplex PCR. For each cell subset, the extracted genomic DNA was distributed evenly across all wells of several immunoSEQ 96-well plates, and each plate served as one replicate. For sorted subsets, each replicate PCR was loaded with approximately 0.2 ug genomic DNA, equivalent to 30,000 or so T cell genomes. The purified libraries were quantified using a Qubit 3.0 fluorometer, sized with a Bioanalyzer 2100, and then quantified again using the KAPA Library Quantification kit. A separate single-read 150-cycle Illumina NextSeq 550 flow cell was used to sequence each immunoSEQ 96-well plate. Per the source publication's procedure: The immunoSEQ output contained only junctional sequences without quality scores, so filtering could not match that applied to full-length reads. Sequences were annotated with PyIR, a Python wrapper for IgBLAST v1.9, and V/J genes and CDR3 were assigned using IMGT germline references. Reads with weak V/J assignments (E-value above 1e-6), missing CDR3, stop codons, out-of-frame junctions, or ambiguous translated residues were removed. V3J clonotypes were defined by identical inferred V gene, J gene, and CDR3 amino acid sequence. Percentage overlap between repertoires was calculated by dividing the number of shared unique clonotypes by the size of the smaller repertoire. Three approaches were used to assess repertoire richness: RTK rarefaction, the Chao1 estimator, and Recon v2.1 estimates of unobserved clonotypes. Generation probabilities for all TCRbeta clonotypes obtained by the gDNA method from a few donors were computed using OLGA. TCRdb limited this immuneACCESS table to in-frame rearrangements with V and J called. A share of clones is missing; checked studies link under half to unresolved V genes, and the rest is unexplained. V and J calls and clone size are given by that table; D and trimming were obtained from the DNA. The sample has about 680,000 clones on record, just over 90% of them singletons. The top ten constitute 24% of the sample.

CD8 naive samples were CD45RO-negative cells positively selected for CCR7, giving a CD45RA+CCR7+ population that excluded TemRA cells. The donors were healthy, HIV-negative adults with no recently reported acute infections or vaccinations. Every donor was a Caucasian adult living in Nashville, Tennessee, USA. Blood was collected by leukapheresis, and PBMCs were isolated by Ficoll-Histopaque density gradient centrifugation and then cryopreserved in liquid nitrogen vapor phase. Purity and quantity of every magnetically sorted T cell population were checked by analytical flow cytometry. Genomic DNA was isolated from every sorted fraction and measured by UV absorbance on a Nanodrop 2000c. The source of the sample is a study of shared clonotypes between healthy human individuals (TCRdb year 2020). As for the study more broadly: A couple of women and a few men aged 18 to 49 years were included in the cohort. Blood TCR repertoires of about five healthy adults were deeply sequenced to estimate repertoire size and the extent of clonotype sharing between individuals. Per donor, leukapheresis produced somewhere between about 0.8 and 9.5 billion PBMCs. To increase sequencing depth and limit assay-specific biases, TCR repertoire library preparation and sequencing were carried out by different laboratories using diverse techniques. Per donor, three plates each were used for CD4 naive and CD4 memory, two for CD8 naive, and one for CD8 memory.

Summary of the overall study and its limitations: Roughly 5% of naive CD4, 3.5% of naive CD8, about 2.4% of memory CD4, and 0.35% to 0.4% of memory CD8 clonotypes were shared across four donors. Only blood was sampled, and tissue TCR repertoires likely differ from those in blood. Because the study included a small number of donors, the genetic and exposure-history diversity represented was limited. Naive subsets generally had larger estimated clonotype richness than memory subsets. Even with the large sequencing depth, rarefaction of the sorted-subset datasets indicated that sequencing was incomplete. Based on pairwise subsampling, the degree of clonotype sharing among donors was expected to be affected by sequencing depth. Higher generation probabilities were observed for clonotypes shared by all four sorted-subset donors than for non-shared clonotypes.

The sample taken for sequencing was naive CD8+ T cells sorted from blood. This specimen's cell subset or site label, per the study, means: CD45RA+CCR7+. This sequence uses TRBV9 and TRBJ2-7; the central 9 bases match TRBD1. This sequence originates from a young man in good health. The nucleotide sequence reads TGTGCCAGCAGCGTAGGGACAGGGGCAGGCTACGAGCAGTACTTC. It specifies CASSVGTGAGYEQYF.